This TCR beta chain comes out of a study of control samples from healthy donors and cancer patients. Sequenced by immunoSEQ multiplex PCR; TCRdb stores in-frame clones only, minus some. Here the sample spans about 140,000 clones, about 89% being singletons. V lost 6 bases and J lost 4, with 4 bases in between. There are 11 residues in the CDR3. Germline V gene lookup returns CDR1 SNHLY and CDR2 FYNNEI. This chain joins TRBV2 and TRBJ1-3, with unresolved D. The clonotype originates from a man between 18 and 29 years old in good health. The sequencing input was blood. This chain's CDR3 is CASRMGNTIYF. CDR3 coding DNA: TGTGCCAGCAGGATGGGAAACACCATATATTTT.